This T cell receptor (beta chain) is drawn from a study of CD8 T cells in Susac syndrome. The study, taken as a whole, reports: The relatively small number of individuals in the TCR sequencing and HLA analysis was acknowledged by the study.

Relapsing-remitting disease, either stable or active, was present in the multiple sclerosis controls, who were treatment-naive patients. The authors negatively isolated CD8+ and CD4+ T cells and FACS-enriched TEMRA cells. With random hexamers, 0.5 to 1 ug RNA was reverse transcribed. TCR beta CDR3 was amplified by immunoSEQ covering 54 Vbeta and 13 Jbeta. One entry per CDR3 protein, called by TCRdb with MiXCR from the immunoSEQ multiplex PCR reads. The sample carries about 300,000 distinct CDR3 sequences, 65% to 90% recorded once. CDR3 length: 15 amino acids. The germline V gene has CDR1 MNHEY and CDR2 SVGEGT. Trimming cost V 2 bases and J 6 bases; bases outside gene matches: 8. Comment on this clonotype: Its antigen is undetermined.

The origin of this receptor is a human donor with multiple sclerosis. Sequencing was carried out using CD8+ T cells from PBMCs. The J gene is TRBJ1-2, the V gene TRBV6-2 or TRBV6-3, with TRBD1 matching 8 bases. The CDR3 nucleotides read TGTGCCAGCAGTTACGACGTCAGGGGGCCTAATGGCTACACCTTC. This sequence encodes CASSYDVRGPNGYTF.